A single T cell receptor beta chain is shown here with its context. Antigen: not known. The CDR3 has 15 amino acids. With V trimmed by 5 bases and J by 3 bases, 2 bases remained unmatched. In germline, CDR1 is LNHDA, CDR2 SQIVND (reference sequence). This entry comes from a study of cytomegalovirus exposure and HLA in healthy donors. Study observations and caveats: A later analysis revealed that TCR association rates differed between HLA loci, peaking at DRB1 and bottoming out at HLA-C.

PCR used 60 Vbeta primers and 13 Jbeta primers. Original analysis: Unique TCR beta chains totaled some 88 million in a later count, with around 11 million of them shared. Method: immunoSEQ multiplex PCR; TCRdb's copy keeps in-frame clones and lacks some. V, J and clone size reflect that table, while D and trimming were determined from the DNA. The sample shows about 150,000 clones, roughly 85% of them seen only once. This sequence joins TRBV19 and TRBJ1-4, with 11 bases fitting TRBD1. The clonotype comes from a woman between 25 and 40 years old in good health and CMV-seronegative. The specimen was PBMCs. In DNA, the CDR3 is TGTGCCAGTAGTGCGGGACAGGGGGCTAATGAAAAACTGTTTTTT. Translating gives CASSAGQGANEKLFF.